The 21 T cell receptor beta chains below were found in one sample sequenced in a study of T cell responses to AZD1222 COVID-19 vaccine. Some clones are missing from TCRdb's copy, which holds only in-frame ones; the method was immunoSEQ multiplex PCR. The table records about 110,000 clones, around 90% of them present only once. Material: peripheral blood, obtained on day 0 of MenACWY control vaccination. These receptors all come from an adult in good health.

V usage is TRBV11-3 and J usage is TRBJ2-6; D is unresolved. The CDR3 spans 15 residues. Trimming removed 1 base from V and 1 base from J, with 5 bases in between. CDR1 is SGHNT, CDR2 YENEEA, per germline. The CDR3 coding sequence is TGTGCCAGCAGCTTAGGCGGATCTGGGGCCAACGTCCTGACTTTC. Amino acids: CASSLGGSGANVLTF.

The V and J genes are TRBV7-2 and TRBJ2-2; D ambiguous. Germline assignment: CDR1 SGHTA and CDR2 FQGNSA. Trimming took 3 bases from V and 5 from J, leaving 7 bases between them. This CDR3 has 13 residues. CDR3 nucleotide sequence: TGTGCCAGCAGCTTTGGCGGTACCGGGGAGCTGTTTTTT. Its protein is CASSFGGTGELFF.

The chain uses TRBV30 and TRBJ1-1; tentatively, D is TRBD1 (6 bases). Germline CDR1 is GTSNPN and CDR2 is SVGIG (reference sequence). CDR3 length: 13 residues. The ends were cut back, 3 bases at V and 7 bases at J, with 15 bases in the middle. The CDR3: CAWSRGGAGEAFF. DNA of the CDR3: TGTGCCTGGAGCCGAGGGGGGGCGGGTGAAGCTTTCTTT.

This clone showed up just a few times. This chain uses TRBV10-3 with TRBJ2-5; 9 bases line up with TRBD1. This CDR3 comprises 17 residues. The germline CDR1 and CDR2 sequences are ENHRY and SYGVKD. Trimming at V came to 1 base and at J to 4 bases, leaving 10 bases not matched to a gene. CDR3 DNA: TGTGCCATCAGTGAGTTCCTGGGACAGGGAGCGGGAGAGACCCAGTACTTC. Amino acid sequence: CAISEFLGQGAGETQYF.

V gene TRBV5-1 combines with J gene TRBJ2-7; 9 nucleotides align to TRBD1. Germline trimming cut 0 bases from V and 5 bases from J; bases unmatched to any gene: 6. CDR3 length: 15 amino acids. The germline gives CDR1 SGHRS, CDR2 YFSETQ. As DNA, the CDR3 is TGCGCCAGCAGCTTGGCGACAGGGGGTTTCGACGAGCAGTACTTC. This translates into CASSLATGGFDEQYF.

The chain links TRBV4-1 to TRBJ1-1, with D tentatively TRBD1 (5 bases). Germline V gene lookup returns CDR1 MGHRA and CDR2 YSYEKL. This CDR3 is built from 20 residues. V was clipped by 1 base and J by 0 bases, with 24 bases between them. The CDR3 sequence is CASSQVLHRGKGLMNTEAFF. DNA for the CDR3: TGCGCCAGCAGCCAAGTCCTACACCGGGGAAAGGGACTGATGAACACTGAAGCTTTCTTT.

The chain combines TRBV28 with TRBJ1-5; D ambiguous. Per the germline V gene, CDR1 is MDHEN and CDR2 is SYDVKM. Trimming stripped 6 bases from V and 5 bases from J, with 5 bases between. The CDR3 covers 11 residues. In nucleotides, the CDR3 is TGTGCCAGCAGCACAGATCAGCCCCAGCATTTT. Its protein product is CASSTDQPQHF.

The V and J genes are TRBV24-1 and TRBJ1-2; a possible D gene is TRBD1 (5 bases). This CDR3 region has 13 residues. In germline, CDR1 is KGHDR, CDR2 SFDVKD. The ends were cut back, 4 bases at V and 7 bases at J, with 12 bases in the middle. The CDR3 spells CATSEWGFGGYTF. CDR3 sequence (DNA): TGTGCCACCAGTGAATGGGGGTTTGGTGGCTACACCTTC.

The genes are TRBV5-1 and TRBJ2-7; 9 bases are a match to TRBD1. CDR3 length: 15 residues. Germline V lookup: CDR1 SGHRS, CDR2 YFSETQ. The trim removed 5 bases at V and 2 bases at J, leaving 8 bases unmatched. CDR3 sequence: CASSTTGTGTYEQYF. The CDR3 DNA reads TGCGCCAGCAGTACCACCGGGACAGGGACCTACGAGCAGTACTTC.

The V call is TRBV28, the J call TRBJ1-4; D is unresolved. The CDR3 is made up of 15 amino acids. Trimming removed 4 bases from V and 0 bases from J, with 9 bases in between. Germline V gene lookup returns CDR1 MDHEN and CDR2 SYDVKM. CDR3 protein: CASSSRPATNEKLFF. In nucleotides, the CDR3 is TGTGCCAGCAGTTCCAGGCCCGCAACTAATGAAAAACTGTTTTTT.

V gene TRBV14 combines with J gene TRBJ2-7; TRBD2 agrees at 9 bases. This CDR3 contains 14 residues. Germline assignment: CDR1 SGHDN and CDR2 FVKESK. V shed 6 bases, J shed 2 bases, and the junction held 5 bases outside the gene matches. CDR3 amino acids: CASSLAGGAYEQYF. Written as DNA, the CDR3 is TGTGCCAGCAGTCTGGCGGGAGGGGCCTACGAGCAGTACTTC.

This chain joins TRBV7-9 and TRBJ2-7, with 9 bases fitting TRBD1. CDR3 length: 16 amino acids. V trimming: 5 bases; J trimming: 3 bases; junction bases outside the gene matches: 11. In germline, CDR1 is SEHNR, CDR2 FQNEAQ (reference sequence). The CDR3 DNA sequence: TGTGCCAGCAGCCCAACAGGGGGCGCGAGCTTCTACGAGCAGTACTTC. Amino acid sequence: CASSPTGGASFYEQYF.

In nucleotides, the CDR3 is TGTGCCAGCAGCCAAGCTCAGGGACAGGTCAATGAGCAGTTCTTC. As protein: CASSQAQGQVNEQFF. The chain recombines TRBV4-2 with TRBJ2-1; 8 bases align to TRBD1. V was pared by 1 base and J by 6 bases, with 5 bases of the junction left unmatched. This CDR3 contains 15 residues. CDR1 is LGHNA, CDR2 YNFKEQ, per germline.

This clone came up once. This chain links TRBV6-1 with TRBJ2-3; the D gene could be TRBD1 or TRBD2 (5 bases each). CDR3 length: 14 amino acids. Trimming pared 3 bases from V and 8 bases from J, leaving 15 bases between. CDR1 is MNHNS, CDR2 SASEGT, per germline. As DNA, the CDR3 is TGTGCCAGCAGTGATCAGAGAGGGACCGGTACGCAGTATTTT. It codes for CASSDQRGTGTQYF.

This chain links TRBV24-1 with TRBJ1-3; no firm D call. V was clipped by 9 bases and J by 1 base, with 12 bases between them. Germline V CDR1 and CDR2: KGHDR, SFDVKD. This CDR3 contains 14 residues. The CDR3 spells CATGEVGSGNTIYF. In DNA, the CDR3 is TGTGCCACCGGGGAAGTGGGTTCTGGAAACACCATATATTTT.

J is TRBJ2-5 and V is TRBV18; D is perhaps TRBD1 (6 bases). The CDR3 spans 16 residues. Per germline, CDR1 KGHSH and CDR2 LQKENI. Trimming took off 1 base at V and 2 bases at J, with 14 bases between the two ends. CDR3 sequence: CASSPQQGTTQETQYF. Here the CDR3 DNA reads TGTGCCAGCTCACCACAGCAGGGGACCACTCAAGAGACCCAGTACTTC.

The rearrangement links TRBV7-8 to TRBJ2-7; 7 nucleotides line up with TRBD1. The CDR3 has 13 residues. Per germline, CDR1 SGHVS and CDR2 FQNEAQ. V lost 4 bases to trimming and J lost 6 bases; unmatched junction nucleotides: 6. The CDR3 protein is CASSSTRTGEQYF. The CDR3 DNA follows: TGTGCCAGCAGCTCTACACGGACAGGCGAGCAGTACTTC. Variable domain in full (rest from reference TRBV7-8 and TRBJ2-7): GAGVSQSPRYKVAKRGQDVALRCDPISGHVSLFWYQQALGQGPEFLTYFQNEAQLDKSGLPSDRFFAERPEGSVSTLKIQRTQQEDSAVYLCASSSTRTGEQYFGPGTRLTVT.

This clone was counted between two and nine times. For the CDR3, the DNA is TGTGCCAGTAGTAGGACAGGGACCTACGAGCAGTACTTC. This encodes CASSRTGTYEQYF. The chain links TRBV19 to TRBJ2-7; 8 bases agree with TRBD1. CDR3 length equals 13 residues. Trimming at V came to 4 bases and at J to 2 bases, leaving 1 base not matched to a gene. CDR1 and CDR2 from the germline V gene are LNHDA and SQIVND (reference sequence).

V usage is TRBV6-5 and J usage is TRBJ2-7; no reliable D call. Germline V gene lookup returns CDR1 MNHEY and CDR2 SVGAGI. CDR3 size: 12 residues. Trimming pared 4 bases from V and 4 bases from J, leaving 8 bases between. CDR3 loop: CASSLSNYEQYF. In DNA form, the CDR3 reads TGTGCCAGCAGTTTGAGCAATTACGAGCAGTACTTC.

This clone has more than one count but fewer than ten. The chain combines TRBV30 with TRBJ1-1; perhaps TRBD1 as D (5 bases). From germline, CDR1 is GTSNPN and CDR2 SVGIG (reference sequence). With 2 bases removed from V and 8 bases from J, the gap between germline ends came to 12 bases. The CDR3 totals 12 residues. The CDR3 DNA reads TGTGCCTGGAGTCAGGGCCAACGGGAAGCTTTCTTT. Protein: CAWSQGQREAFF. Filled out from reference TRBV30 and TRBJ1-1, the complete variable domain reads SQTIHQWPATLVQPVGSPLSLECTVEGTSNPNLYWYRQAAGRGLQLLFYSVGIGQISSEVPQNLSASRPQDRQFILSSKKLLLSDSGFYLCAWSQGQREAFFGQGTRLTVV.

This chain connects TRBV7-8 to TRBJ1-1; D is possibly TRBD1 (5 bases). The CDR3 runs 13 residues. The germline V and J ends were trimmed by 2 bases and 6 bases, with 10 bases remaining between them. Germline lookup yields CDR1 SGHVS and CDR2 FQNEAQ. CDR3 residues: CASSLSGVSEAFF. The CDR3 DNA sequence: TGTGCCAGCAGCTTATCGGGGGTATCTGAAGCTTTCTTT.